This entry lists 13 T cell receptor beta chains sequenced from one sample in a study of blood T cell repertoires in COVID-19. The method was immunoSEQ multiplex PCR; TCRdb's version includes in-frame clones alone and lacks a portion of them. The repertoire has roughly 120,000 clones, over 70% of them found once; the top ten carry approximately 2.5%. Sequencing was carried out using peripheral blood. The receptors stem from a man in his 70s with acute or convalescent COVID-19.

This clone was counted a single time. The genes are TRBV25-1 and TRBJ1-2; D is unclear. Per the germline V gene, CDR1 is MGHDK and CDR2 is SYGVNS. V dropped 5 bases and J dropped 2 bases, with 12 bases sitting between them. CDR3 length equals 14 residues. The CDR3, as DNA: TGTGCCAGCAGTAAAAGTGGCATCAACTATGGCTACACCTTC. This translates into CASSKSGINYGYTF.

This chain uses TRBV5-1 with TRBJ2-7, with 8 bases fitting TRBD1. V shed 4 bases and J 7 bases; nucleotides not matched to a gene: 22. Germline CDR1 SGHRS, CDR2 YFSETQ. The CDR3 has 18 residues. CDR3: CASSPLFGQGTTTLEQYF. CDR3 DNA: TGCGCCAGCAGCCCCCTATTTGGACAGGGAACTACGACGTTAGAGCAGTACTTC.

The CDR3 region is CAISRTGDNNEQFF. CDR3 in DNA: TGTGCCATCAGTCGGACAGGGGATAACAATGAGCAGTTCTTC. The genes are TRBV10-3 and TRBJ2-1; 9 bases match TRBD1. J was trimmed by 5 bases and V by 5 bases; bases with no gene match: 4. There are 14 residues in the CDR3. In germline, CDR1 is ENHRY, CDR2 SYGVKD.

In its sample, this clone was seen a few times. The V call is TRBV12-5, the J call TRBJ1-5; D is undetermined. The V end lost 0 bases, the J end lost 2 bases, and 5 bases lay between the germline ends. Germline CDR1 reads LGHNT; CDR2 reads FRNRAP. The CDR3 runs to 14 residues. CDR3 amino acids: CASGLVQGNQPQHF. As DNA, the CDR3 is TGTGCTAGTGGTTTGGTACAAGGCAATCAGCCCCAGCATTTT.

The CDR3 region is CASSSGPQGAYEQYF. CDR3 sequence (DNA): TGTGCCAGCTCCTCCGGGCCCCAGGGCGCCTACGAGCAGTACTTC. The rearrangement links TRBV6-5 to TRBJ2-7; D might be TRBD1 (5 bases). This CDR3 has 15 amino acids. The ends were cut back, 8 bases at V and 2 bases at J, with 19 bases in the middle. Germline CDR1 and CDR2: MNHEY and SVGAGI.

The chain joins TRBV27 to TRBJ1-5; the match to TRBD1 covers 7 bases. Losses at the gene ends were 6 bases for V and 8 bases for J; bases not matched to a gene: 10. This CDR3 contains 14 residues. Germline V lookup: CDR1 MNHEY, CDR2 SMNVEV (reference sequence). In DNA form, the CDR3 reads TGTGCCAGCAGGAAGACAGGGTTTATTGAGCCCCAGCATTTT. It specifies CASRKTGFIEPQHF.

The DNA for the CDR3 is TGTGCCAGCAGCTTTAATCAGAACTATGGCTACACCTTC. Its protein is CASSFNQNYGYTF. The chain links TRBV11-2 to TRBJ1-2, with unresolved D. CDR1 and CDR2 (germline): SGHAT, FQNNGV. The CDR3 has 13 amino acids. Trimming left V 3 bases short and J 2 bases short, with 7 bases between.

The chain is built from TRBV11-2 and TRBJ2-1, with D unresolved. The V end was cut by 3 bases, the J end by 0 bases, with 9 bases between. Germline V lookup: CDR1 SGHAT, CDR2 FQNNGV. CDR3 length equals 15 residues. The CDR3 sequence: CASSLAFGSYNEQFF. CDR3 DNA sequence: TGTGCCAGCAGCTTGGCTTTTGGCTCCTACAATGAGCAGTTCTTC.

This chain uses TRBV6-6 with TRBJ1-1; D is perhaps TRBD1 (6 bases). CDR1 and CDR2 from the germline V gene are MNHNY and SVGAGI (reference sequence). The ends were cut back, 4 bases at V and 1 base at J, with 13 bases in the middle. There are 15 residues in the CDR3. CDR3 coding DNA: TGTGCCAGCAGTTCCCACGGGACACAGAACACTGAAGCTTTCTTT. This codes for CASSSHGTQNTEAFF.

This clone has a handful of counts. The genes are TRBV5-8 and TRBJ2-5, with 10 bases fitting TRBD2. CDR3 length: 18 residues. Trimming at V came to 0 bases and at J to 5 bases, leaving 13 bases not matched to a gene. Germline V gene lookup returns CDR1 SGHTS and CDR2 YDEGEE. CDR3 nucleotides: TGTGCCAGCAGCTTGGTCGGGGCTAGCGGGGGACCTGGGGAGACCCAGTACTTC. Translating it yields CASSLVGASGGPGETQYF. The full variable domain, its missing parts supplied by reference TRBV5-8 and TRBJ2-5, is EAGVTQSPTHLIKTRGQQATLRCSPISGHTSVYWYQQALGLGLQFLLWYDEGEERNRGNFPPRFSGRQFPNYSSELNVNALELEDSALYLCASSLVGASGGPGETQYFGPGTRLLVL.

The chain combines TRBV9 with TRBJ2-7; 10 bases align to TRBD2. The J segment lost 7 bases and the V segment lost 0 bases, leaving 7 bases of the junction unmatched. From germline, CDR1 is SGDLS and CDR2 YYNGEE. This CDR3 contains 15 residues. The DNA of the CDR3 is TGTGCCAGCAGCGTAGGCACTAGCGGGGTGTGGGAGCAGTACTTC. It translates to CASSVGTSGVWEQYF.

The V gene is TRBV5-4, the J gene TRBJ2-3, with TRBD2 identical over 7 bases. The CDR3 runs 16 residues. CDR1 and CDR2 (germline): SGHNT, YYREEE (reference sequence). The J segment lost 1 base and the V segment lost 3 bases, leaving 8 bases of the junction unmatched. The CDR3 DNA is TGTGCCAGCAGCTCTGGGGGGGGTCCTGGCACAGATACGCAGTATTTT. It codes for CASSSGGGPGTDTQYF.

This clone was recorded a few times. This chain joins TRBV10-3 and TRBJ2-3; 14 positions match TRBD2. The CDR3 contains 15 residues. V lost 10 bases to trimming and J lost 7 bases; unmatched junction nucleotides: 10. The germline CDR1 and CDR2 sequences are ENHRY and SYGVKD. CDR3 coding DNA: TGTGCCAGCTCGGGACTAGCGGGGGTTACAAATACGCAGTATTTT. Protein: CASSGLAGVTNTQYF.